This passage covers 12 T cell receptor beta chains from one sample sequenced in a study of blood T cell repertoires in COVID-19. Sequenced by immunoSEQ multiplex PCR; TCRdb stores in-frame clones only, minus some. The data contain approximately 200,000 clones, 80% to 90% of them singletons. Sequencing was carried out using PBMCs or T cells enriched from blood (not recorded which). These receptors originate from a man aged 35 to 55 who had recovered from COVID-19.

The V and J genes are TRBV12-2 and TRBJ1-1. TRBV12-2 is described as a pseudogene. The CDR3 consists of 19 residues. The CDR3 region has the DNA TGTGCAAGTCGCTCCGGGGATGGAGGAAGCGTAAATATGAACACTGAAGCTTTCTTT. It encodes CASRSGDGGSVNMNTEAFF.

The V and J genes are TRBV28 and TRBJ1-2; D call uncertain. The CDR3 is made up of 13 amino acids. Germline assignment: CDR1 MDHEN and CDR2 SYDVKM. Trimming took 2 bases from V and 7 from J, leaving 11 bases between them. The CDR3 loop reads CASSLKEITGYTF. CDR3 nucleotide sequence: TGTGCCAGCAGTTTAAAAGAGATCACTGGCTACACCTTC.

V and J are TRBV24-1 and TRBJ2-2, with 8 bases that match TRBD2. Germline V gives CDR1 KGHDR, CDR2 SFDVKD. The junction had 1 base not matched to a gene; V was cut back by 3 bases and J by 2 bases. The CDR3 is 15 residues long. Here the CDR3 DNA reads TGTGCCACCAGTGATAGCGGGAGCAACACCGGGGAGCTGTTTTTT. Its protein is CATSDSGSNTGELFF.

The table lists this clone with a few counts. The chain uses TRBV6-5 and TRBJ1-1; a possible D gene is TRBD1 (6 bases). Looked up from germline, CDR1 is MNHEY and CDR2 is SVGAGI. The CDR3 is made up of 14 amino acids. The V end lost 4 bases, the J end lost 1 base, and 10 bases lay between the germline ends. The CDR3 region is CASSWRGRNTEAFF. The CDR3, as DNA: TGTGCCAGCAGTTGGCGGGGGCGGAACACTGAAGCTTTCTTT.

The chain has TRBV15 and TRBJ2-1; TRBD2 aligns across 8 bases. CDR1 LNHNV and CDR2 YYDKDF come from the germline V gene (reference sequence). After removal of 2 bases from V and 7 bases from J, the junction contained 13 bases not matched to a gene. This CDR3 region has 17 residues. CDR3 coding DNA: TGTGCCACCAGCAGATCCGGAGGTAGCGGGAAATCAAATGAGCAGTTCTTC. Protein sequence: CATSRSGGSGKSNEQFF.

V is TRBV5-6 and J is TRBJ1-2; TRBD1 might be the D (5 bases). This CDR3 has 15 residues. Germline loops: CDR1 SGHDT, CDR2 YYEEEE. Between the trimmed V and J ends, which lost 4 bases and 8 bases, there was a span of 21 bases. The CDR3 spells CASSLAPGQGAGYTF. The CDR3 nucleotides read TGTGCCAGCAGCCTGGCCCCTGGCCAGGGTGCGGGCTACACCTTC.

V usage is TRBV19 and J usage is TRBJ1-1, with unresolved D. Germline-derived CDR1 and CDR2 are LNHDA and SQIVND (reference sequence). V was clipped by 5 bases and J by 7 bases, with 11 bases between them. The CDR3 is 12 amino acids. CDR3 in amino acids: CASSLNGDEAFF. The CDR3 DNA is TGTGCCAGTAGTTTAAATGGAGATGAAGCTTTCTTT.

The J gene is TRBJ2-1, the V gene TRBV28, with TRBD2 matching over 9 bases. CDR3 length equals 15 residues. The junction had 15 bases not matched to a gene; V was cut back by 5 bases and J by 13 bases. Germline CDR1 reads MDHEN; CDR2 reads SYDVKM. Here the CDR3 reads CASSPSGEWSLRQFF. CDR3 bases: TGTGCCAGCAGTCCTAGCGGGGAATGGTCCTTAAGACAGTTCTTC.

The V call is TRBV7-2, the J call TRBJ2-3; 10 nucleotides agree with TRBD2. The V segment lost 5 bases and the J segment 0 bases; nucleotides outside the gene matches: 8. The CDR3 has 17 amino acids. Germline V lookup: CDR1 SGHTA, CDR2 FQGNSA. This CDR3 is CASSPGSGRASTDTQYF. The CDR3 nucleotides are TGTGCCAGCAGCCCAGGGAGCGGGAGGGCTAGCACAGATACGCAGTATTTT. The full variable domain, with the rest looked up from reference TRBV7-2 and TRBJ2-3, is GAGVSQSPSNKVTEKGKDVELRCDPISGHTALYWYRQSLGQGLEFLIYFQGNSAPDKSGLPSDRFSAERTGGSVSTLTIQRTQQEDSAVYLCASSPGSGRASTDTQYFGPGTRLTVL.

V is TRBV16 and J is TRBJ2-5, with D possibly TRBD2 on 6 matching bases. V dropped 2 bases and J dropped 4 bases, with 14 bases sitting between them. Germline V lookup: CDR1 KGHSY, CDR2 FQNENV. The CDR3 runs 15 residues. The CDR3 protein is CASSQNRAEGETQYF. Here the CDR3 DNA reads TGTGCCAGCAGCCAAAATCGGGCGGAGGGAGAGACCCAGTACTTC.

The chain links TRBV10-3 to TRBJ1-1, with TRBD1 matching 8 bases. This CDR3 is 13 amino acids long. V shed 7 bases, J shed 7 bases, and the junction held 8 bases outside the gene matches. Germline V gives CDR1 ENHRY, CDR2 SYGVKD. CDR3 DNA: TGTGCCATCAAGCCAGGGGGCGCGGGTGAAGCTTTCTTT. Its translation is CAIKPGGAGEAFF.

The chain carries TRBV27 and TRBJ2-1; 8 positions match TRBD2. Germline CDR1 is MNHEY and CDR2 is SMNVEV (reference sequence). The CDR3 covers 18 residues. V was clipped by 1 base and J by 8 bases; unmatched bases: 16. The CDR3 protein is CASSLYGGGTRWGDEQFF. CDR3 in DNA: TGTGCCAGCAGTTTATATGGCGGTGGGACTAGATGGGGGGATGAGCAGTTCTTC.